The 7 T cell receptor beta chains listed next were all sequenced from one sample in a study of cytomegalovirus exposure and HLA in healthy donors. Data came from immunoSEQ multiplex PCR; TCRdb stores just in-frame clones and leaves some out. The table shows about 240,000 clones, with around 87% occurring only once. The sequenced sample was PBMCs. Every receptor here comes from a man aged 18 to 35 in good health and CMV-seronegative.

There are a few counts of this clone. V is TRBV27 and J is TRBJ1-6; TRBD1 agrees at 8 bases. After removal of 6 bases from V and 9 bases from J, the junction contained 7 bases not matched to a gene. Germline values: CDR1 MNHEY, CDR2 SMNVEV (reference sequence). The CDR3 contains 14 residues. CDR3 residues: CASRSGQVASPLHF. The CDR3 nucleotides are TGTGCCAGCAGATCGGGACAGGTGGCTTCACCCCTCCACTTT.

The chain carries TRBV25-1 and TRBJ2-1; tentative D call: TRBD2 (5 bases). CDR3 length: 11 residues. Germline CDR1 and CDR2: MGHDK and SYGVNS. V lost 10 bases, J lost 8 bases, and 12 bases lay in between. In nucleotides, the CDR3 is TGTGCCACTAACTCCGGGGATGAGCAGTTCTTC. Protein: CATNSGDEQFF.

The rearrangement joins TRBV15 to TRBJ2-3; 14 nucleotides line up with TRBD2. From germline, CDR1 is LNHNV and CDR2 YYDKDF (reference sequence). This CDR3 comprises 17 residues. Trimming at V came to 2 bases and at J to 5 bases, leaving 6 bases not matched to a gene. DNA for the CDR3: TGTGCCACCAGCAGAACGATGGGACTAGCGGGGGAAGATACGCAGTATTTT. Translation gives CATSRTMGLAGEDTQYF.

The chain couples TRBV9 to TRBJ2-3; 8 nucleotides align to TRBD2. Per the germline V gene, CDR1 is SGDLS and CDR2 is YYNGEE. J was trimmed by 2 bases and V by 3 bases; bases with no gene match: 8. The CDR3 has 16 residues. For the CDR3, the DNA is TGTGCCAGCAGCGCCGAAGCGGGGGCTCACACAGATACGCAGTATTTT. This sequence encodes CASSAEAGAHTDTQYF.

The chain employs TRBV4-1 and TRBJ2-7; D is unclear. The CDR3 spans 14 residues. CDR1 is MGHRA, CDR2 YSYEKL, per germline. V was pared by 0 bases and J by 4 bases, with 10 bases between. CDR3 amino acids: CASSQESGFYEQYF. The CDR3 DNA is TGCGCCAGCAGCCAAGAGTCCGGGTTTTACGAGCAGTACTTC.

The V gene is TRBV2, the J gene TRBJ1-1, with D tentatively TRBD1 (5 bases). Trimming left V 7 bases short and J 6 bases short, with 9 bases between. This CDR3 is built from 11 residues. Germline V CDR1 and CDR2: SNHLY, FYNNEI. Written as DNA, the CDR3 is TGTGCCAGCACAGGGCTCGCTGAAGCTTTCTTT. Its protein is CASTGLAEAFF.

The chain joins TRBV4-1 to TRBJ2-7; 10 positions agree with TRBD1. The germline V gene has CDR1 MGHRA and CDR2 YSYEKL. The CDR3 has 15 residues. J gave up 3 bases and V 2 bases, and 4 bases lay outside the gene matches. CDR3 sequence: CASSQSRDRGYEQYF. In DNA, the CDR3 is TGCGCCAGCAGCCAAAGCCGGGACAGGGGCTACGAGCAGTACTTC.